The 14 T cell receptor beta chains reported below all come from one sample, sequenced in a study of vaccination and CD4 T cells after COVID-19. A single record per CDR3 protein comes from TCRdb applying MiXCR to the PCR reads. The repertoire holds about 24,000 distinct CDR3 sequences, with under 60% as singletons. Material: CD4+ T cells from blood, obtained before SARS-CoV-2 vaccination. These receptors were collected from a human donor who had recovered from COVID-19.

This chain uses TRBV2 with TRBJ2-7, with D possibly being TRBD1 (6 bases). With 4 bases removed from V and 0 bases from J, the gap between germline ends came to 16 bases. Per germline, CDR1 SNHLY and CDR2 FYNNEI. The CDR3 has 16 residues. DNA of the CDR3: TGTGCCAGCAGTGTCTTCCTTGGGGGCAGCTCCTACGAGCAGTACTTC. This encodes CASSVFLGGSSYEQYF.

There are a few counts of this clonotype. V gene TRBV6-1 combines with J gene TRBJ1-5, with 7 bases that match TRBD1. Germline-derived CDR1 and CDR2 are MNHNS and SASEGT. The CDR3 spans 14 residues. Unmatched junction bases numbered 7, after V lost 7 bases and J lost 4 bases. The chain's CDR3 is CASIRDSRNQPQHF. The DNA for the CDR3 is TGTGCCAGCATCCGGGACAGTAGAAATCAGCCCCAGCATTTT.

Only a few counts were recorded for this clonotype. The J gene is TRBJ1-2, the V gene TRBV6-5; D might be TRBD1 (5 bases). The germline CDR1 and CDR2 sequences are MNHEY and SVGAGI. The CDR3 is made up of 14 amino acids. The V end lost 2 bases, the J end lost 5 bases, and 12 bases lay between the germline ends. CDR3 sequence reads: CASSYQPGQYGYTF. CDR3 nucleotides: TGTGCCAGCAGTTACCAACCAGGACAATATGGCTACACCTTC.

The chain has TRBV7-9 and TRBJ2-1; the match to TRBD2 covers 9 bases. Germline trimming cut 1 base from V and 1 base from J; bases unmatched to any gene: 2. The germline V gene has CDR1 SEHNR and CDR2 FQNEAQ (reference sequence). The CDR3 spans 16 residues. In nucleotides, the CDR3 is TGTGCCAGCAGCTTAGGGCTAGCGGGGTCCTACAATGAGCAGTTCTTC. Protein: CASSLGLAGSYNEQFF. The full variable domain, its missing parts supplied by reference TRBV7-9 and TRBJ2-1, is DTGVSQNPRHKITKRGQNVTFRCDPISEHNRLYWYRQTLGQGPEFLTYFQNEAQLEKSRLLSDRFSAERPKGSFSTLEIQRTEQGDSAMYLCASSLGLAGSYNEQFFGPGTRLTVL.

This clonotype has more than one count but fewer than ten. This rearrangement joins TRBV28 to TRBJ2-7; 10 positions agree with TRBD1. Trimming removed 8 bases from V and 6 bases from J; junction bases left unmatched: 10. CDR1 and CDR2 (germline): MDHEN, SYDVKM. There are 14 residues in the CDR3. CDR3 sequence: CASSPTGGPFEQYF. DNA for the CDR3: TGTGCCAGCTCTCCGACAGGGGGCCCTTTCGAGCAGTACTTC.

This clonotype was counted a few times. V gene TRBV7-2 combines with J gene TRBJ1-5; D is unclear. Germline assignment: CDR1 SGHTA and CDR2 FQGNSA. CDR3 size: 15 residues. V was trimmed by 5 bases and J by 2 bases, leaving 13 bases between them. CDR3 bases: TGTGCCAGCAGCCCTCTGGGCCCGGGCAATCAGCCCCAGCATTTT. It codes for CASSPLGPGNQPQHF.

V is TRBV11-1 and J is TRBJ2-3, with TRBD2 matching over 12 bases. This CDR3 region has 16 residues. CDR1 SGHAT and CDR2 FQDESV come from the germline V gene (reference sequence). Trimming at V came to 1 base and at J to 6 bases, leaving 5 bases not matched to a gene. CDR3 in amino acids: CASSLEASGRADTQYF. The CDR3 DNA reads as TGTGCCAGCAGCTTAGAGGCTAGCGGGAGGGCGGATACGCAGTATTTT.

This clonotype was recorded once. The genes are TRBV11-2 and TRBJ2-3, with 7 bases matching TRBD2. Losses at the gene ends were 9 bases for V and 5 bases for J; bases not matched to a gene: 17. The CDR3 totals 16 residues. CDR1 is SGHAT, CDR2 FQNNGV, per germline. CDR3 amino acids: CASSTGTGGLEDTQYF. For the CDR3, the DNA is TGTGCCAGTTCCACCGGGACGGGGGGATTAGAAGATACGCAGTATTTT. The full variable domain, rest sourced from reference TRBV11-2 and TRBJ2-3, is EAGVAQSPRYKIIEKRQSVAFWCNPISGHATLYWYQQILGQGPKLLIQFQNNGVVDDSQLPKDRFSAERLKGVDSTLKIQPAKLEDSAVYLCASSTGTGGLEDTQYFGPGTRLTVL.

The chain uses TRBV18 and TRBJ2-7; 11 bases align to TRBD1. The junction had 11 bases not matched to a gene; V was cut back by 4 bases and J by 6 bases. CDR1 KGHSH and CDR2 LQKENI come from the germline V gene. CDR3 length: 16 residues. CDR3 loop: CASSLAHGDRGAEQYF. The CDR3 DNA follows: TGTGCCAGCTCACTCGCGCATGGGGACAGGGGGGCCGAGCAGTACTTC.

This chain's CDR3 is CASSYGGAGDSPLHF. The CDR3 DNA reads as TGTGCCAGCAGTTACGGAGGGGCAGGGGATTCACCCCTCCACTTT. The rearrangement uses TRBV6-2 or TRBV6-3 and TRBJ1-6, with D perhaps TRBD1 (6 bases). Germline V gene data show CDR1 as MNHEY and CDR2 as SVGEGT. V was shortened by 2 bases and J by 8 bases, with 13 bases between the two germline ends. The CDR3 consists of 15 residues.

The V gene is TRBV10-3, the J gene TRBJ2-3; unclear D gene. CDR1 and CDR2 (germline): ENHRY, SYGVKD. This CDR3 spans 14 amino acids. Trimming took off 7 bases at V and 1 base at J, with 12 bases between the two ends. CDR3 DNA: TGTGCCATCACCCCGACACCACGCACAGATACGCAGTATTTT. It codes for CAITPTPRTDTQYF.

This clonotype turned up a few times. The chain couples TRBV7-2 to TRBJ1-2; D perhaps matches TRBD1 (5 bases). The CDR3 is 15 residues long. V lost 5 bases to trimming and J lost 0 bases, with 13 bases between them. Germline assignment: CDR1 SGHTA and CDR2 FQGNSA. The CDR3, as DNA: TGTGCCAGCAGCCTAACGGAGGGACCTAACTATGGCTACACCTTC. Its translation is CASSLTEGPNYGYTF.

This chain uses TRBV24-1 with TRBJ2-1, with 9 bases that match TRBD2. The CDR3 runs to 16 residues. The junction had 5 bases not matched to a gene; V was cut back by 3 bases and J by 3 bases. Germline V gene sequence: CDR1 KGHDR, CDR2 SFDVKD. The CDR3 protein is CATSDPDSGSYNEQFF. The CDR3 coding sequence is TGTGCCACCAGTGATCCCGATAGCGGGAGCTACAATGAGCAGTTCTTC.

The chain recombines TRBV19 with TRBJ2-6; the D is unclear. Germline V gene lookup returns CDR1 LNHDA and CDR2 SQIVND (reference sequence). Trimming removed 5 bases from V and 4 bases from J, with 6 bases in between. CDR3 size: 13 residues. CDR3 residues: CASSVSGANVLTF. The CDR3 coding sequence is TGTGCCAGTAGTGTTTCCGGGGCCAACGTCCTGACTTTC.